The entry below gives a single TCR beta chain sequence along with its context. CDR1 and CDR2 (germline): SNHLY, FYNNEI. This CDR3 region has 12 residues. TCRdb processed the 5' RACE reads again and assigns one entry to each CDR3 protein, with no DNA. The sample data list over 200,000 distinct CDR3 sequences. These data are taken from a study of monozygotic twins with inflammatory bowel disease. No T cells were sorted before total RNA was taken from whole blood. The receptor was derived from a human donor with ulcerative colitis or Crohn's disease, or a healthy co-twin of an affected twin (not recorded which). The V and J genes are TRBV2 and TRBJ1-5. Sequencing was performed on blood. This CDR3 is CASSDWVQPQHF.